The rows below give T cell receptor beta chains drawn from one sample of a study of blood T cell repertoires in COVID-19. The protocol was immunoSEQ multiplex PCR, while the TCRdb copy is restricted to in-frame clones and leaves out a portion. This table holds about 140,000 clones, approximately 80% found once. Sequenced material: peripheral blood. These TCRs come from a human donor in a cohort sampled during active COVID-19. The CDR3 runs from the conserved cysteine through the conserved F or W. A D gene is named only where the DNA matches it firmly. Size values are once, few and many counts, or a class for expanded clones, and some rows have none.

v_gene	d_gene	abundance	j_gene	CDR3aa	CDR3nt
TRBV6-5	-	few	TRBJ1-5	CATHPGLETRPQHF	TGTGCCACCCACCCGGGTCTGGAGACGAGGCCCCAGCATTTT
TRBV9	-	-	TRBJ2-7	CASSQTPLKGNEQYF	TGTGCCAGCAGCCAAACCCCCCTGAAGGGGAACGAGCAGTACTTC
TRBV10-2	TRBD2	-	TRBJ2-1	CASGRTSGSSYNEQFF	TGCGCCAGCGGGAGGACTAGCGGGAGCTCCTACAATGAGCAGTTCTTC
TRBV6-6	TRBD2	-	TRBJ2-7	CASSRAGEGGYEQYF	TGTGCCAGCAGTCGCGCGGGAGAGGGTGGCTACGAGCAGTACTTC
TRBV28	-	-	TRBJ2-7	CASSFPNRVGEHEQYF	TGTGCCAGCAGTTTCCCAAACAGGGTAGGGGAACACGAGCAGTACTTC
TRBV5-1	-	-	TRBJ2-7	CASSFRVSGYEQYF	TGCGCCAGCAGCTTTCGGGTGAGCGGCTACGAGCAGTACTTC
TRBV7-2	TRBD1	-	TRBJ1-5	CASSRDSAQPQHF	TGTGCCAGCAGCAGGGACAGCGCTCAGCCCCAGCATTTT
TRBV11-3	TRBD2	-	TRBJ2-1	CASSSKGGPNNEQFF	TGTGCCAGCAGCTCGAAGGGAGGGCCCAACAATGAGCAGTTCTTC
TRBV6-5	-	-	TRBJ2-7	CASTPTGSYEQYF	TGTGCCAGCACCCCTACAGGGAGCTACGAGCAGTACTTC
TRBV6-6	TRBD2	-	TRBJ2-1	CASSLGTSGDNEQFF	TGTGCCAGCAGTTTGGGGACTAGCGGTGACAATGAGCAGTTCTTC
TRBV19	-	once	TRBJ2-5	CASSIAPAEGRTWGLQETQYF	TGTGCCAGTAGTATAGCCCCGGCGGAGGGACGGACCTGGGGGTTACAAGAGACCCAGTACTTC
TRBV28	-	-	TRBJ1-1	CASRLGTLNTEAFF	TGTGCCAGCAGACTGGGGACACTGAACACTGAAGCTTTCTTT
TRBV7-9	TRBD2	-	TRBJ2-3	CASTGTSRTDTQYF	TGTGCCAGCACAGGGACTAGCCGCACAGATACGCAGTATTTT
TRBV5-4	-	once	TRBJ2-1	CASRESFAEQFF	TGTGCCAGCAGGGAGTCGTTTGCTGAGCAGTTCTTC
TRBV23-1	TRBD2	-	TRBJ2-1	CASKKSGVSSYNEQFF	TGCGCCAGCAAAAAGAGCGGGGTGAGCTCCTACAATGAGCAGTTCTTC
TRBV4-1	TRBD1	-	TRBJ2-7	CASSQTGTETYEQYF	TGCGCCAGCAGCCAAACCGGGACAGAGACCTACGAGCAGTACTTC
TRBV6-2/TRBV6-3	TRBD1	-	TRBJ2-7	CASSYRQGEYEQYF	TGTGCCAGCAGTTACCGACAGGGGGAATACGAGCAGTACTTC
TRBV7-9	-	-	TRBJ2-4	CASSSTQAKNIQYF	TGTGCCAGCAGCTCGACACAAGCCAAAAACATTCAGTACTTC
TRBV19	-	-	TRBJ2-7	CASSRDTYYEQYF	TGTGCCAGTAGCCGGGACACGTACTACGAGCAGTACTTC
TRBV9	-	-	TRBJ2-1	CASSVDPVNEQFF	TGTGCCAGCAGCGTAGATCCGGTTAATGAGCAGTTCTTC
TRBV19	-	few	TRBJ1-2	CATTDSANYGYTF	TGTGCCACCACGGACTCAGCTAACTATGGCTACACCTTC
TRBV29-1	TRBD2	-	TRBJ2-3	CSVVTRTSGRTDTQYF	TGCAGCGTTGTCACTCGGACTAGCGGGAGGACAGATACGCAGTATTTT
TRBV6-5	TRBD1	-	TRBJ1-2	CASSYQRDSIGYTF	TGTGCCAGCAGTTACCAAAGGGACAGCATAGGCTACACCTTC
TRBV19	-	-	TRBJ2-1	CASRPGAGSGNEQFF	TGTGCCAGTAGGCCAGGGGCAGGGTCGGGGAATGAGCAGTTCTTC
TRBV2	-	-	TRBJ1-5	CASSDGGVSNQPQHF	TGTGCCAGCAGTGACGGGGGGGTGTCGAATCAGCCCCAGCATTTT
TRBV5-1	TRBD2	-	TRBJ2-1	CASSLDLAGWGEQFF	TGCGCCAGCAGCTTGGATCTAGCGGGATGGGGTGAGCAGTTCTTC
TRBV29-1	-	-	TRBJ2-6	CSVPTESGANVLTF	TGCAGCGTGCCAACAGAATCTGGGGCCAACGTCCTGACTTTC
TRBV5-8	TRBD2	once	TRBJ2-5	CASSLGSGIQETQYF	TGTGCCAGCAGCTTGGGTAGCGGGATCCAAGAGACCCAGTACTTC
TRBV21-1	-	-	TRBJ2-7	CASSFRDRGYEQYF	TGTGCCAGCAGCTTCCGGGACAGGGGCTACGAGCAGTACTTC
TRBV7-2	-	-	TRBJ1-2	CASSLDRNNYGYTF	TGTGCCAGCAGCTTAGACAGGAATAACTATGGCTACACCTTC
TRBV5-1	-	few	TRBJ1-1	CASSLGGLPTEAFF	TGCGCCAGCAGCCTGGGGGGACTACCCACTGAAGCTTTCTTT
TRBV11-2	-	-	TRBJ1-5	CASSATGSNQPQHF	TGTGCCAGCAGCGCGACGGGGAGCAATCAGCCCCAGCATTTT
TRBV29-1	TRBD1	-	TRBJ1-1	CSVVDRGSTEAFF	TGCAGCGTTGTTGACAGGGGAAGCACTGAAGCTTTCTTT
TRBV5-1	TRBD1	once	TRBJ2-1	CASSLAGTGGNEQFF	TGCGCCAGCAGCTTGGCCGGGACAGGGGGGAATGAGCAGTTCTTC
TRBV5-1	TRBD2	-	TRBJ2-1	CASSFLAGAGNEQFF	TGCGCCAGCAGCTTCCTGGCGGGAGCAGGCAATGAGCAGTTCTTC
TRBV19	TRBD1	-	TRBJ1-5	CASSFRTGSNQPQHF	TGTGCCAGTAGTTTCCGGACAGGGAGCAATCAGCCCCAGCATTTT
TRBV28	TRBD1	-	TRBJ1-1	CASRPSGTAMNTEAFF	TGTGCCAGCAGACCCTCGGGGACAGCAATGAACACTGAAGCTTTCTTT
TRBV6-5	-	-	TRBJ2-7	CASSYVAGSYEQYF	TGTGCCAGCAGTTACGTGGCGGGATCATACGAGCAGTACTTC
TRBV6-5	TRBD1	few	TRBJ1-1	CASRSGGTGDTEAFF	TGTGCCAGCAGGTCTGGAGGGACAGGGGACACTGAAGCTTTCTTT
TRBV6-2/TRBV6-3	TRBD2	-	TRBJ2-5	CASSYSPHRAAGDETQYF	TGTGCCAGCAGTTACTCCCCCCATAGGGCGGCGGGAGATGAGACCCAGTACTTC
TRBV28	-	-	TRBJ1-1	CASSLKGLTTEAFF	TGTGCCAGCAGTTTAAAGGGGCTGACCACTGAAGCTTTCTTT
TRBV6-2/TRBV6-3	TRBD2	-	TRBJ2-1	CASSYPKRTSGSVRSYNEQFF	TGTGCCAGCAGTTACCCCAAACGGACTAGCGGGAGTGTACGCTCCTACAATGAGCAGTTCTTC
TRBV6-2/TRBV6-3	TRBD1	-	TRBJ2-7	CASSYPRRTGSYEQYF	TGTGCCAGCAGTTACCCCCGCCGGACAGGGTCCTACGAGCAGTACTTC
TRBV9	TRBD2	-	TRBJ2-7	CASSVGFASGNSYEQYF	TGTGCCAGCAGCGTAGGTTTCGCTAGCGGGAACTCCTACGAGCAGTACTTC
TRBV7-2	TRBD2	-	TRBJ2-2	CASSPQLAGGPGELFF	TGTGCCAGCAGCCCGCAACTAGCGGGAGGTCCCGGGGAGCTGTTTTTT
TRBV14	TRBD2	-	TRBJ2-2	CASSPHLTSGNTGELFF	TGTGCCAGCAGCCCACATTTGACTAGCGGGAACACCGGGGAGCTGTTTTTT
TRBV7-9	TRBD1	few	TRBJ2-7	CASTSGTEIYEQYF	TGTGCCAGCACTTCCGGGACAGAGATCTACGAGCAGTACTTC
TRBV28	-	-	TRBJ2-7	CASSFSLRGLSYEQYF	TGTGCCAGCAGTTTCTCTCTCAGGGGATTGTCCTACGAGCAGTACTTC
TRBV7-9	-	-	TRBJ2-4	CASSPPGQGNIQYF	TGTGCCAGCAGCCCCCCGGGGCAGGGGAACATTCAGTACTTC
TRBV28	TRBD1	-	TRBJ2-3	CASRGQGADATGQYF	TGTGCCAGCAGAGGACAGGGGGCGGACGCCACAGGGCAGTATTTT
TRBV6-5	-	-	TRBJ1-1	CASSLSWGGDTEAFF	TGTGCCAGCAGCCTATCCTGGGGGGGTGACACTGAAGCTTTCTTT
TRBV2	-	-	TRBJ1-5	CASSEVQVNQPQHF	TGTGCCAGCAGTGAAGTACAAGTTAATCAGCCCCAGCATTTT
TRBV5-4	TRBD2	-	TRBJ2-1	CASSWPSGDYRGNEQFF	TGTGCCAGCAGCTGGCCTAGCGGGGACTACCGAGGCAATGAGCAGTTCTTC
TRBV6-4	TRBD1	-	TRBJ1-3	CASSDDRGDMSSGNTIYF	TGTGCCAGCAGTGACGACAGGGGCGACATGAGCTCTGGAAACACCATATATTTT
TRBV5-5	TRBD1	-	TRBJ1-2	CASSLAQGAGGYTF	TGTGCCAGCAGCTTGGCACAGGGGGCGGGAGGCTACACCTTC